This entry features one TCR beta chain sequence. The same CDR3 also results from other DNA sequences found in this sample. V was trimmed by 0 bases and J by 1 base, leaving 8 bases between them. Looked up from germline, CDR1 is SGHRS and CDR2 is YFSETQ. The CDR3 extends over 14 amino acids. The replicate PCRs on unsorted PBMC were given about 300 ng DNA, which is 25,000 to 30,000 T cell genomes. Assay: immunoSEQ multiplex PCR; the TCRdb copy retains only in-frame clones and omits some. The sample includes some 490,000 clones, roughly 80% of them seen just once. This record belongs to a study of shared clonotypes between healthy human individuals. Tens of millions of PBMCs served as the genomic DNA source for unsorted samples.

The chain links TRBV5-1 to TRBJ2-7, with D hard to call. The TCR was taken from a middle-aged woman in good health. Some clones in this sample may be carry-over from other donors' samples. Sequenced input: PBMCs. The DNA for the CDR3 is TGCGCCAGCAGCTTGGAACAAGGATCCTACGAGCAGTACTTC. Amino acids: CASSLEQGSYEQYF. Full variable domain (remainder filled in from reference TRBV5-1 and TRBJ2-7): KAGVTQTPRYLIKTRGQQVTLSCSPISGHRSVSWYQQTPGQGLQFLFEYFSETQRNKGNFPGRFSGRQFSNSRSEMNVSTLELGDSALYLCASSLEQGSYEQYFGPGTRLTVT.